This T cell receptor beta chain emerged from a study of OX40 agonist ivuxolimab in advanced cancers. Study at large: Previous treatment with anti-PD-1, anti-PD-L1 or anti-CTLA-4 therapy was allowed; 35% to 50% had received some. Study findings and constraints: Partial responders at 0.1-3.0 mg/kg had among the lowest clonal expansion.

Libraries were prepared by immunoSEQ multiplex PCR; TCRdb keeps only in-frame clonotypes and omits some of them. The data show some 50,000 clones, approximately 79% seen once. Comments on this clone: The antigen is not known.

Germline V gene sequence: CDR1 ENHRY, CDR2 SYGVKD. The CDR3 has 14 residues. With V trimmed by 5 bases and J by 2 bases, 3 bases remained unmatched. Sequenced material: CD4+ or CD8+ T cells sorted from blood, taken in a trial of the OX40 agonist ivuxolimab. This chain links TRBV10-3 with TRBJ1-1; 9 bases map to TRBD1. The sequence came from an adult with an advanced solid tumor such as melanoma, head and neck, liver or kidney cancer. CDR3 nucleotides: TGTGCCATCAGTTGGGACAGGGCCAACACTGAAGCTTTCTTT. Translating gives CAISWDRANTEAFF.